This TCR beta chain appears in the sequencing data of a study of T cell responses to AZD1222 COVID-19 vaccine. Overall study findings and caveats: Compared with day 0, the breadth and depth of the Spike-specific TCR repertoire rose significantly after two doses of AZD1222. Close to half of spike-specific TCRs reportedly recognize unmutated variant regions. Without day 14 samples, only post-peak T cell repertoires were studied. Distributed over spike, vaccine-associated CD4 TCRs predominated at 160-218 and 743-854.

The repertoire was sequenced with immunoSEQ multiplex PCR; TCRdb's copy has only in-frame clones and lacks some. Of some 120,000 clones in the sample, about nine tenths are singletons; the top ten hold around 7.8%. This clone occurred once. What it recognizes is unknown. V dropped 2 bases and J dropped 5 bases, with 16 bases sitting between them. CDR3 length equals 16 residues. Germline-derived CDR1 and CDR2 are SGHTA and FQGNSA. This receptor was identified in an adult in good health. Sample: peripheral blood, taken on day 0 of AZD1222 vaccination. This rearrangement joins TRBV7-2 to TRBJ2-1; D perhaps matches TRBD1 (6 bases). Here the CDR3 DNA reads TGTGCCAGCAGCTTATATCGAGGGGACAAACACAATGAGCAGTTCTTC. Translated, it gives CASSLYRGDKHNEQFF.